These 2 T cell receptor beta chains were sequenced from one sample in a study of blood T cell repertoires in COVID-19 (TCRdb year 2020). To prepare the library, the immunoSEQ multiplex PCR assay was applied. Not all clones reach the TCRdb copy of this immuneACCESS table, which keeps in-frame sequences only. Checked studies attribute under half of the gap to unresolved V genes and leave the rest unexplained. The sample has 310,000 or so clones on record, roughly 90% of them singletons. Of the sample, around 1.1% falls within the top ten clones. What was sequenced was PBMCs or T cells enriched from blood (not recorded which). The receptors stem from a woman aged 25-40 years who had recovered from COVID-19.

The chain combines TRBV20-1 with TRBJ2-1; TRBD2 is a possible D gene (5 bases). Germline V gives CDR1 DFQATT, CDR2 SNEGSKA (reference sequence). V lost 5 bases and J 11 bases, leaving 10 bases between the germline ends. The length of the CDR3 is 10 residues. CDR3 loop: CSASRDQQFF. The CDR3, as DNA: TGCAGTGCTTCCCGGGATCAGCAGTTCTTC.

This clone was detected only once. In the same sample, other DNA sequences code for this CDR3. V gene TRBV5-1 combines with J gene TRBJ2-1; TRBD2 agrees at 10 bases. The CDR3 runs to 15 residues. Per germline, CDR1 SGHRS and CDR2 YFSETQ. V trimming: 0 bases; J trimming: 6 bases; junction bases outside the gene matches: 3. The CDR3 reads CASSLGTSGSNEQFF. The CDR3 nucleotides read TGCGCCAGCAGCTTGGGGACTAGCGGAAGCAATGAGCAGTTCTTC.